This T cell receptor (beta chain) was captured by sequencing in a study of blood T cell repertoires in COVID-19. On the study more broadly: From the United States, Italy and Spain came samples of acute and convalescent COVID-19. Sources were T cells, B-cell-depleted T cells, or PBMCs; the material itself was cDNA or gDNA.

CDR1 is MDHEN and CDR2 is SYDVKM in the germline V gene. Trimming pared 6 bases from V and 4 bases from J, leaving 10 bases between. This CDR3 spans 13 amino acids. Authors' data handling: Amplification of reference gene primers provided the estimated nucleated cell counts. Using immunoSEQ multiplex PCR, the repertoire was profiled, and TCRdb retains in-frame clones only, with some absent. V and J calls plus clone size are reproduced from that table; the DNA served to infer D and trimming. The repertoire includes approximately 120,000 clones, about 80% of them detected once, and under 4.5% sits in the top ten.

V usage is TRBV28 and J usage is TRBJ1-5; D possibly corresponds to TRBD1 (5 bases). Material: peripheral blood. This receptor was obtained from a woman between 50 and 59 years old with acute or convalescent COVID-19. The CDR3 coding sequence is TGTGCCAGCAGGAAGGGGTGGAATCAGCCCCAGCATTTT. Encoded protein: CASRKGWNQPQHF.